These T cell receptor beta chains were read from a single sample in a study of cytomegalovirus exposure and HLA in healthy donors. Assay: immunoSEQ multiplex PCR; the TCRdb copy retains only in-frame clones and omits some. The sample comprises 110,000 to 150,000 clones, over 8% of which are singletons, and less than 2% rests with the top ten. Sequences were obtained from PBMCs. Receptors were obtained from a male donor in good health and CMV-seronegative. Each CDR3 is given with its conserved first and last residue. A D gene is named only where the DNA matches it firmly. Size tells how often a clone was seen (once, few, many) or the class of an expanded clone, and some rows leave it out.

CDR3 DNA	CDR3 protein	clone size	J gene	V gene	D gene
TGTGCCAGCAGCGTGACGTCCGGGACAGGGGCCCACGAGCAGTACTTC	CASSVTSGTGAHEQYF	NA	TRBJ2-7	TRBV9	TRBD1
TGTGCCAGCAGAACAGGGGGAGCCAAAAACATTCAGTACTTC	CASRTGGAKNIQYF	NA	TRBJ2-4	TRBV6-1	TRBD1
TGTGCCATCAGTGGCCGGGGGAGCGCCGGGGAGCTGTTTTTT	CAISGRGSAGELFF	few	TRBJ2-2	TRBV10-3	NA
TGTGCCAGCAGCTTGGGACAGATTAAGGGGGAGCTGTTTTTT	CASSLGQIKGELFF	NA	TRBJ2-2	TRBV7-2	TRBD1
TGTGCCAGTAGTATCAGAGAGACCCAGTACTTC	CASSIRETQYF	few	TRBJ2-5	TRBV19	NA
TGTGCCAGCAAGACAGGGACTAACTATGGCTACACCTTC	CASKTGTNYGYTF	few	TRBJ1-2	TRBV28	TRBD1
TGTGCCAGCAGAGAGACTAGCGGTATATTCGGGGAGCTGTTTTTT	CASRETSGIFGELFF	few	TRBJ2-2	TRBV6-1	TRBD2
TGTGCCAGCAGGGACAGGGCTGCGAACACTGAAGCTTTCTTT	CASRDRAANTEAFF	few	TRBJ1-1	TRBV6-5	TRBD1
TGTGCCATCAGTGGGTTGCGCGGGGGCAGCACAGATACGCAGTATTTT	CAISGLRGGSTDTQYF	NA	TRBJ2-3	TRBV10-3	NA
TGTGCCAGCAGCACACCCCCAGGGACTGAAGCTTTCTTT	CASSTPPGTEAFF	few	TRBJ1-1	TRBV2	NA
TGTGCCAGCAGTTTCGGGGTTACGAACTATGGCTACACCTTC	CASSFGVTNYGYTF	few	TRBJ1-2	TRBV28	NA
TGTGCCAGCCAAGGGGCCCAGCTAGGGGCCGGGGAGCTGTTTTTT	CASQGAQLGAGELFF	NA	TRBJ2-2	TRBV19	NA
TGCGCCAGCAGCATTCAGACAGGGGATGTGAACACTGAAGCTTTCTTT	CASSIQTGDVNTEAFF	NA	TRBJ1-1	TRBV5-1	TRBD1
TGCGCCAGCAGCCCGGCCGGGGTCCCCCGAGCCACCTACAATGAGCAGTTCTTC	CASSPAGVPRATYNEQFF	few	TRBJ2-1	TRBV4-1	NA
TGTGCCAGCAGCTCCCCCACTAGCGGGGGCTCCTACAATGAGCAGTTCTTC	CASSSPTSGGSYNEQFF	NA	TRBJ2-1	TRBV5-4	TRBD2
TGTGCCAGCAGTGGCGGCTACGAGCAGTACTTC	CASSGGYEQYF	few	TRBJ2-7	TRBV27	NA
TGTGCCAGTAGTCCCGACTCAGGGGGCGGTGGCTACACCTTC	CASSPDSGGGGYTF	NA	TRBJ1-2	TRBV19	TRBD1
TGTGCCAGCAGCTTGTACAACAGGGGCGGTGAAAAACTGTTTTTT	CASSLYNRGGEKLFF	few	TRBJ1-4	TRBV5-5	TRBD1
TGTGCCAGCAGTTTCGGCGGGCAGGTCTACAATGAGCAGTTCTTC	CASSFGGQVYNEQFF	few	TRBJ2-1	TRBV27	NA